A single sample is the source of the 17 T cell receptor beta chains below, sequenced in a study of blood T cell repertoires in COVID-19 (dated by TCRdb to about 2020). The library came from the immunoSEQ multiplex PCR assay. TCRdb retrieved this table from immuneACCESS and kept in-frame rearrangements only. Not all clones are present; in checked studies, unresolved V genes account for under half, and no reason is known for the remainder. Within this sample are 200,000 to 250,000 clones, with 84% of them counted one time only. 7.8% of the sample goes to the ten largest clones. Material: peripheral blood. The receptor source for this set is a woman over 75 with COVID-19, enrolled during active disease.

The V and J genes are TRBV6-5 and TRBJ1-2; 8 bases map to TRBD1. CDR3 length: 14 amino acids. Germline V gene lookup returns CDR1 MNHEY and CDR2 SVGAGI. The ends lost 6 bases at V and 8 bases at J; junction bases unmatched: 11. CDR3 bases: TGTGCCAGCAGGGGCGCCGGGACAGGCGGCGGCTACACCTTC. Amino acid sequence: CASRGAGTGGGYTF.

The rearrangement joins TRBV5-1 to TRBJ1-2; unclear D gene. The V gene's germline CDR1 is SGHRS and CDR2 YFSETQ. Trimming removed 0 bases at V and 8 bases at J, with 11 bases between. The CDR3 totals 13 residues. The chain's CDR3 is CASSLGVPAGYTF. The CDR3 bases are TGCGCCAGCAGCTTGGGGGTACCAGCGGGCTACACCTTC. Drawing the rest from reference TRBV5-1 and TRBJ1-2, the complete variable domain is KAGVTQTPRYLIKTRGQQVTLSCSPISGHRSVSWYQQTPGQGLQFLFEYFSETQRNKGNFPGRFSGRQFSNSRSEMNVSTLELGDSALYLCASSLGVPAGYTFGSGTRLTVV.

V is TRBV6-5 and J is TRBJ2-7, with D perhaps TRBD1 (6 bases). Germline V gene lookup returns CDR1 MNHEY and CDR2 SVGAGI. Trimming left V 7 bases short and J 2 bases short, with 15 bases between. There are 14 residues in the CDR3. CDR3 protein: CASISGTLTYEQYF. The CDR3 DNA reads as TGTGCCAGCATAAGTGGGACACTGACCTACGAGCAGTACTTC.

The chain uses TRBV6-6 and TRBJ1-1; 8 positions agree with TRBD1. V dropped 5 bases and J dropped 1; count of bases not matched to a gene: 9. The CDR3 runs 16 residues. Per the germline V gene, CDR1 is MNHNY and CDR2 is SVGAGI (reference sequence). The CDR3 sequence is CASSPLDRAPNTEAFF. CDR3 in DNA: TGTGCCAGCAGTCCACTGGACAGGGCTCCGAACACTGAAGCTTTCTTT.

The chain combines TRBV4-1 with TRBJ2-4; D not resolved. Deletions cut 1 base from V and 8 bases from J, with 3 bases between. The CDR3 is made up of 11 amino acids. Germline CDR1 is MGHRA and CDR2 is YSYEKL. CDR3 nucleotide sequence: TGCGCCAGCAGCCAAGGAGACATTCAGTACTTC. Translation gives CASSQGDIQYF.

This clone appeared a single time. The rearrangement joins TRBV7-9 to TRBJ2-1, with 7 bases aligning to TRBD2. Germline CDR1 and CDR2: SEHNR and FQNEAQ (reference sequence). This CDR3 has 14 residues. V gave up 0 bases and J gave up 5 bases; unmatched junction bases: 1. The chain's CDR3 is CASSLALADNEQFF. CDR3 DNA: TGTGCCAGCAGCTTAGCTCTAGCGGACAATGAGCAGTTCTTC.

CDR3 region: CASTGGQGRQYF. In nucleotides, the CDR3 is TGCGCCAGCACGGGGGGACAGGGAAGGCAGTATTTT. The chain has TRBV10-2 and TRBJ2-3; 9 bases are a match to TRBD1. CDR1 is WSHSY and CDR2 is SAAADI in the germline V gene. The CDR3 sequence is 12 residues long. With 7 bases clipped from V and 11 bases from J, the junction kept 7 bases outside the gene matches.

This CDR3 is CASSIGQGANQPQHF. CDR3 nucleotide sequence: TGTGCCAGCAGCATAGGACAGGGGGCGAATCAGCCCCAGCATTTT. The V and J genes are TRBV5-6 and TRBJ1-5; 11 bases are shared with TRBD1. CDR3 length: 15 residues. From germline, CDR1 is SGHDT and CDR2 YYEEEE. Trimming cost V 4 bases and J 4 bases; bases outside gene matches: 4.

The chain employs TRBV27 and TRBJ1-1; no clear D. Germline-derived CDR1 and CDR2 are MNHEY and SMNVEV (reference sequence). V dropped 3 bases and J dropped 11 bases, with 16 bases sitting between them. CDR3 size: 13 residues. The CDR3 sequence is CASSFFGAAKAFF. The CDR3 DNA is TGTGCCAGCAGTTTCTTCGGCGCGGCGAAGGCTTTCTTT.

The rearrangement uses TRBV6-1 and TRBJ1-1, with 8 bases fitting TRBD1. CDR1 MNHNS and CDR2 SASEGT come from the germline V gene. The junction had 9 bases not matched to a gene; V was cut back by 2 bases and J by 1 base. The CDR3 covers 17 residues. CDR3 amino acids: CASSETRRQGRNTEAFF. The DNA for the CDR3 is TGTGCCAGCAGTGAAACGCGTCGACAGGGGAGGAACACTGAAGCTTTCTTT.

This clone has only one observation. The chain links TRBV5-1 to TRBJ1-2; 7 nucleotides align to TRBD1. V trimming: 4 bases; J trimming: 2 bases; junction bases outside the gene matches: 2. The germline CDR1 and CDR2 sequences are SGHRS and YFSETQ. The CDR3 consists of 13 residues. The CDR3 reads CASSAGQNYGYTF. CDR3 nucleotide sequence: TGCGCCAGCAGCGCGGGACAGAACTATGGCTACACCTTC.

This clone showed up just once. The CDR3, as DNA: TGTGCCAGCAGCACACAGGGGTCGGAGACCCAGTACTTC. This sequence encodes CASSTQGSETQYF. V usage is TRBV5-4 and J usage is TRBJ2-5, with 7 bases fitting TRBD1. There are 13 residues in the CDR3. Germline-derived CDR1 and CDR2 are SGHNT and YYREEE (reference sequence). Unmatched junction bases numbered 5, after V lost 4 bases and J lost 5 bases.

The rearrangement links TRBV28 to TRBJ2-1, with a possible D match to TRBD2 (8 bases). The CDR3 contains 15 residues. In germline, CDR1 is MDHEN, CDR2 SYDVKM. V lost 8 bases and J lost 8, with 22 bases in between. CDR3 residues: CASVEGASGSDEQFF. DNA of the CDR3: TGTGCCAGCGTCGAGGGGGCGAGCGGGAGCGATGAGCAGTTCTTC.

This sequence joins TRBV28 and TRBJ2-1; D is perhaps TRBD2 (6 bases). The CDR3 spans 15 residues. CDR1 MDHEN and CDR2 SYDVKM come from the germline V gene. Deletions cut 3 bases from V and 3 bases from J, with 12 bases between. The CDR3 DNA is TGTGCCAGCAGTTTCCCGGGACTCCTCTACAATGAGCAGTTCTTC. Translating gives CASSFPGLLYNEQFF. The full variable domain, with the rest looked up from reference TRBV28 and TRBJ2-1, is DVKVTQSSRYLVKRTGEKVFLECVQDMDHENMFWYRQDPGLGLRLIYFSYDVKMKEKGDIPEGYSVSREKKERFSLILESASTNQTSMYLCASSFPGLLYNEQFFGPGTRLTVL.

This chain connects TRBV6-5 to TRBJ1-4; D is unresolved. Trimming shortened V by 2 bases and J by 3 bases, and 7 bases separated the two germline ends. Germline values: CDR1 MNHEY, CDR2 SVGAGI. The CDR3 covers 14 residues. CDR3 nucleotide sequence: TGTGCCAGCAGTTACCGGGAAGCTAATGAAAAACTGTTTTTT. The encoded protein is CASSYREANEKLFF.

V and J are TRBV2 and TRBJ2-3; 8 nucleotides agree with TRBD1. Trimming cost V 3 bases and J 2 bases; bases outside gene matches: 1. Germline V gives CDR1 SNHLY, CDR2 FYNNEI. This CDR3 has 14 residues. DNA for the CDR3: TGTGCCAGCAGTGAGCAGGGGGCCACAGATACGCAGTATTTT. Residues: CASSEQGATDTQYF.

The V gene is TRBV27, the J gene TRBJ1-2; tentatively, D is TRBD1 (5 bases). This CDR3 contains 14 residues. Germline CDR1 reads MNHEY; CDR2 reads SMNVEV (reference sequence). The V end lost 10 bases, the J end lost 3 bases, and 18 bases lay between the germline ends. CDR3 DNA sequence: TGTGCCACCCTGGGGCCAGCCGCTCACTATGGCTACACCTTC. This sequence encodes CATLGPAAHYGYTF.